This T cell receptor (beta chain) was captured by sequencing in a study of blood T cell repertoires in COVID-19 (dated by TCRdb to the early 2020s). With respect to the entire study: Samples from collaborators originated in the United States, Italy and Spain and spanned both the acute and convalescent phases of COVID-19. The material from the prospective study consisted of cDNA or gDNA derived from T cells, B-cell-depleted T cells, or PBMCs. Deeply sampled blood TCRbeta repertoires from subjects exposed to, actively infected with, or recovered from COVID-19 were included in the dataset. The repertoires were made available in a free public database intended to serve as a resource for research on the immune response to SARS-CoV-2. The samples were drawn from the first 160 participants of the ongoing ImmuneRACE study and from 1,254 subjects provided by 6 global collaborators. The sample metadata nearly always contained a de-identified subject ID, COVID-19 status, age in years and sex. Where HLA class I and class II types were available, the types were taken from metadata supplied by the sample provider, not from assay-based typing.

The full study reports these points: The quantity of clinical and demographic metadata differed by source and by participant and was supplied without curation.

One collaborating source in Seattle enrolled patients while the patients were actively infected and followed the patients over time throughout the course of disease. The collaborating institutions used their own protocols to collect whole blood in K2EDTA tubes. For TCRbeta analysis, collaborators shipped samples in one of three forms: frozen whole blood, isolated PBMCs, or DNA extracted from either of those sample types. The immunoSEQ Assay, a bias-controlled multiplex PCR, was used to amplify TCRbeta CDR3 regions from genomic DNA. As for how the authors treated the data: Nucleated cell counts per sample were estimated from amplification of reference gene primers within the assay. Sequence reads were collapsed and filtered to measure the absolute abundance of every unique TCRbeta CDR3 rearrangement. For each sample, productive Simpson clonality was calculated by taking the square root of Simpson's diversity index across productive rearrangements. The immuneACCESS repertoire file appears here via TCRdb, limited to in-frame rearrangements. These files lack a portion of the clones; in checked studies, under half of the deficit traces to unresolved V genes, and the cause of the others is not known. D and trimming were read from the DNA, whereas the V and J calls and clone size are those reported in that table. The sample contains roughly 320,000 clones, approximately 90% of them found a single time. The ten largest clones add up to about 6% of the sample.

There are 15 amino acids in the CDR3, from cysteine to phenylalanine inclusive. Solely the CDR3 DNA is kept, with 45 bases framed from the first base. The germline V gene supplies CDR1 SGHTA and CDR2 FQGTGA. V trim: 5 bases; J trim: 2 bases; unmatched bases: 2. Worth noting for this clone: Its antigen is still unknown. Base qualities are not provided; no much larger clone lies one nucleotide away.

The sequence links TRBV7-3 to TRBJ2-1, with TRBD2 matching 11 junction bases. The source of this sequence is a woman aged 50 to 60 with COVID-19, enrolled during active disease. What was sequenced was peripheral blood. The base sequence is TGTGCCAGCAGCATACTAGCGGGAGCCTACAATGAGCAGTTCTTC. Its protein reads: CASSILAGAYNEQFF.